This T cell receptor beta chain was sequenced for a study of cytomegalovirus exposure and HLA in healthy donors. Trimming at V came to 6 bases and at J to 1 base, leaving 5 bases not matched to a gene. Looked up from germline, CDR1 is MNHEY and CDR2 is SVGAGI. The CDR3 is made up of 14 amino acids. The PCR employed 60 Vbeta primers together with 13 Jbeta primers. The assay was immunoSEQ multiplex PCR, and TCRdb's table has in-frame clones only and misses some. The table shows around 20,000 clones, with roughly four fifths occurring only once. V gene TRBV6-5 combines with J gene TRBJ1-1, with 7 bases lining up with TRBD1. This TCR came from a human donor in good health. The sample taken for sequencing was PBMCs. CDR3 in DNA: TGTGCCAGCAGAACAGGGGATCGGAACACTGAAGCTTTCTTT. Residues: CASRTGDRNTEAFF.